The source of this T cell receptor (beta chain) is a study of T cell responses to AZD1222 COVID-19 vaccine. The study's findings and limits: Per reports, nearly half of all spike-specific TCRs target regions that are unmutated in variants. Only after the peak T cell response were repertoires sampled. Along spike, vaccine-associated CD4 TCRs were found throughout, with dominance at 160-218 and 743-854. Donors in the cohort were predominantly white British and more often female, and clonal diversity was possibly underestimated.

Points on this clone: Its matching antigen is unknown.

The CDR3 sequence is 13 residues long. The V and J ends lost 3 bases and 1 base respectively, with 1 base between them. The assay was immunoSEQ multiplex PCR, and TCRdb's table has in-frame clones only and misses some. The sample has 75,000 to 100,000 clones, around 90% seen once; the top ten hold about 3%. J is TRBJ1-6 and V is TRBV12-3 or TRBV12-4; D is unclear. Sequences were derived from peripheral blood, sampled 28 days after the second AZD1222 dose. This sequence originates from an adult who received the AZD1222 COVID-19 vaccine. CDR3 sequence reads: CASSFSYNSPLHF. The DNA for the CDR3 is TGTGCCAGCAGTTTTTCCTATAATTCACCCCTCCACTTT.